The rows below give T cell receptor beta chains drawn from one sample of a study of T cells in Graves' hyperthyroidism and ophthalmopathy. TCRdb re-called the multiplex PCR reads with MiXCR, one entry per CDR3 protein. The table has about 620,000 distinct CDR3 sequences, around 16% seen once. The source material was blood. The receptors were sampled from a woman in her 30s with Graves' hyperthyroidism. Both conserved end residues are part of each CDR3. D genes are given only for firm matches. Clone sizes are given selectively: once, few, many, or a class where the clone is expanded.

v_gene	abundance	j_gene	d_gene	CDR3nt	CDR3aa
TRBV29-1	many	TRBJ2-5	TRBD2	TGCAGCGCTGGGGGCGGGAGGGGGGAAGAGACCCAGTACTTC	CSAGGGRGEETQYF
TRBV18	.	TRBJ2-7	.	TGTGCCAGCTCACCACGGAGCGGCCGGTCCTACGAGCAGTACTTC	CASSPRSGRSYEQYF
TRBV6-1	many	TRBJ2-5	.	TGTGCCAGCAGTGCTCAGCGGAGGGCTTGGGAGGAGTCCCAAGAGACCCAGTACTTC	CASSAQRRAWEESQETQYF
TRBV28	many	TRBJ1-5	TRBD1	TGTGCCAGCAGTGCAACCGGACAGGCTAGCAATCAGCCCCAGCATTTT	CASSATGQASNQPQHF
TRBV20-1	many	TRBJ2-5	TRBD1	TGCAGTGAATCCCCGACAGGGCGAGAGACCCAGTACTTC	CSESPTGRETQYF
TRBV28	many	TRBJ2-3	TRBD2	TGTGCCAGCAGCGACCCTAGAGCGGGAGTGAGAGATACGCAGTATTTT	CASSDPRAGVRDTQYF
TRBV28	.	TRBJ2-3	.	TGTGCCATCAGCCCAGTCGCAGATACGCAGTATTTT	CAISPVADTQYF
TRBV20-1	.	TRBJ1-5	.	TGCAGTGCGAGTTTGGGGGCGTATCAGCCCCAGCATTTT	CSASLGAYQPQHF
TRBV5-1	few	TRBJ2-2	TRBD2	TGCGCCAGCAGCTTGGCGGCGGGAGTCACCGGGGAGCTGTTTTTT	CASSLAAGVTGELFF
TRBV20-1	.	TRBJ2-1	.	TGCAGTGCTAGAGGGGGGTTTACCTACAATGAGCAGTTCTTC	CSARGGFTYNEQFF
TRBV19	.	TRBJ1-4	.	TGTGCCAGTAGTATTGAAGGGGCGCAAGAAAAACTGTTTTTT	CASSIEGAQEKLFF
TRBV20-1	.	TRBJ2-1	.	TGCAGTGCTAGAGCGAAACTAGCCACCTCCTACAATGAGCAGTTCTTC	CSARAKLATSYNEQFF
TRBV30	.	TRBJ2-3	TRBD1	TGTGCCCTTAACCCCCGGGACAGGGATTTCACAGATACGCAGTATTTT	CALNPRDRDFTDTQYF
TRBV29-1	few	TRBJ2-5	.	TGCAGCGTTGTCGGACGGGAGCGGGTAGAGACCCAGTACTTC	CSVVGRERVETQYF
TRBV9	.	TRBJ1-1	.	TGTGGCAGCAGCGTACCTTTGAAGGCGGCTTTCTTT	CGSSVPLKAAFF
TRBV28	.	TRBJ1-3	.	TGTGCCAGCAGGCTACCGGTGGGTGGAAACACCATATATTTT	CASRLPVGGNTIYF
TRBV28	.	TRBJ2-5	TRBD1	TGTGCCAGCAGGCAGACAGGGTTTCAACTAGGGACCCAGTACTTC	CASRQTGFQLGTQYF
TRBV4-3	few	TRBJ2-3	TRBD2	TGCGCCAGCAGCCATCCCGTGGCGGGGGAGGCAGATACGCAGTATTTT	CASSHPVAGEADTQYF
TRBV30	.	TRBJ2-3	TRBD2	TGTGCCTGGAGGCCTAGTCTAGCGGGAGGTACAGATACGCAGTATTTT	CAWRPSLAGGTDTQYF
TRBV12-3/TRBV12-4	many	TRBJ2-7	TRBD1	TGTGCCAGCAGTCCGGGACAGGTGGAGGACGAGCAGTACTTC	CASSPGQVEDEQYF
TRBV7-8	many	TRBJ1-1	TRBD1	TGTGCCAGCAGCACGGGACAGGGGGCTTCCGAAGCTTTCTTT	CASSTGQGASEAFF
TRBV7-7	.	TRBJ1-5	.	TGTGCTAGCAGCTCCTCCGAACCTTGGATGAAACAGCCCCAGCATTTT	CASSSSEPWMKQPQHF
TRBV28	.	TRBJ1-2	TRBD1	TGTGCCAGCAGTTTAATGGACAGGGGGGAGCGCTACACCTTC	CASSLMDRGERYTF
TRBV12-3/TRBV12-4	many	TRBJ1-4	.	TGTGCCAGCAGTTTTGGGAAGGGGGGCCGAGAGAATGAAAAACTGTTTTTT	CASSFGKGGRENEKLFF
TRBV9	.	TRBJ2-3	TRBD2	TGTGCCAGCAGCGTGAGACTAGCGGGAGCCTTAGATACGCAGTATTTT	CASSVRLAGALDTQYF
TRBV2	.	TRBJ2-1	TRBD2	TGTGCCAGCAGCGTTGGACTAGCGGGTGTCAATGAGCAGTTCTTC	CASSVGLAGVNEQFF
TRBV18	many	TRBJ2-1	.	TGTGCCAGCTCACCAGCAGCTGGACCCTACAATGAGCAGTTCTTC	CASSPAAGPYNEQFF